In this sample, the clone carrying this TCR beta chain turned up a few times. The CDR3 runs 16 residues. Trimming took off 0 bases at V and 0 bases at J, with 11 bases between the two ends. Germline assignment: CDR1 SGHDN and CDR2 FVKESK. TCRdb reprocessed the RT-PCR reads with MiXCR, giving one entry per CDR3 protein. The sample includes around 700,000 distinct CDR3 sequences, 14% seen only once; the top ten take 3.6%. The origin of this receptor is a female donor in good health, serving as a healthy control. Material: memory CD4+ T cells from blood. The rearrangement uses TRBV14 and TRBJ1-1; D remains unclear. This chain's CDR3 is CASSQDKGVMNTEAFF. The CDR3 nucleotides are TGTGCCAGCAGCCAAGACAAGGGAGTAATGAACACTGAAGCTTTCTTT.